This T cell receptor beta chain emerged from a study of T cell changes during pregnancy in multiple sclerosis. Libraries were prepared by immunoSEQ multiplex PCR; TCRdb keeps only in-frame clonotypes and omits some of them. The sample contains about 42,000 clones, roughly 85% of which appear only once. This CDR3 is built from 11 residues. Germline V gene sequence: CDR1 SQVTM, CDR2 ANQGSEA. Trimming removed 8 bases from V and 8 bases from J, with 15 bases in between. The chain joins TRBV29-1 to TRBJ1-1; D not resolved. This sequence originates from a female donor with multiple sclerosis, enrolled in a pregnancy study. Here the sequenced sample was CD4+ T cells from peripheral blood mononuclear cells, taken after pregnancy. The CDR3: CSIPRGREAFF. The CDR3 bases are TGCAGCATTCCCCGAGGTCGGGAAGCTTTCTTT.